This T cell receptor (beta chain) comes out of a study of human T cells and chemical hapten exposure. This clonotype showed up many times. The V gene lost 3 bases and the J gene lost 5 bases, with 19 bases spanning the gap. This CDR3 region has 17 residues. Germline V CDR1 and CDR2: KGHDR, SFDVKD. Time point given: pre-sensitization, week 0. Treatment defined: therapeutic diphenylcyclopropenone sensitization with weekly scalp DPC. MiXCR was run by TCRdb on the RACE reads, yielding one entry per CDR3 protein. Of over 300,000 distinct CDR3 sequences listed, 5.1% are singletons. The chain employs TRBV24-1 and TRBJ2-1; possibly TRBD2 for D (5 bases). This clonotype originated in a woman in her fifties or sixties with alopecia areata. Some clones in this sample may be carry-over from other donors' samples. The material sequenced was whole blood, taken in connection with sensitization to the hapten diphenylcyclopropenone (DPC). CDR3 in DNA: TGTGCCACCAGTGATCCTAGACCCGGTTCGGGAAACAATGAGCAGTTCTTC. As protein: CATSDPRPGSGNNEQFF.